The source of this T cell receptor (beta chain) is a study of CD8+CD57+ T cells in acquired aplastic anemia. Study details: On average, sorted CD4+ and CD8+ cells gave approximately 3.1 ug of DNA. On average, healthy donors gave about 10.8 million reads for CD4+ cells. General observations from the study: Patients shared around 31 CD8+ CDR3 sequences with controls. Patients were compared with controls for CD8+ Simpson's diversity, and no significant difference emerged.

Researchers used genomic DNA as the template to profile TCR beta VDJ and CDR3. One entry per CDR3 protein results from TCRdb running MiXCR on the reads. The sample shows approximately 50,000 distinct CDR3 sequences, about 78% of them seen only once. Points on this clonotype: As yet, its antigen is unknown.

The germline V gene encodes CDR1 DFQATT and CDR2 SNEGSKA (reference sequence). The CDR3 is 12 amino acids. J was trimmed by 9 bases and V by 6 bases; bases with no gene match: 8. The TCR comes from a human donor in good health, serving as a control. This sequence joins TRBV20-1 and TRBJ2-1, with TRBD2 identical over 7 bases. Source material: sorted CD4+, CD8+, or CD8+CD57+ T cells (not recorded which) from PBMCs. The CDR3 bases are TGCAGTGCCAAGGGGAGGGGAGGTGAGCAGTTCTTC. This gives the protein CSAKGRGGEQFF.